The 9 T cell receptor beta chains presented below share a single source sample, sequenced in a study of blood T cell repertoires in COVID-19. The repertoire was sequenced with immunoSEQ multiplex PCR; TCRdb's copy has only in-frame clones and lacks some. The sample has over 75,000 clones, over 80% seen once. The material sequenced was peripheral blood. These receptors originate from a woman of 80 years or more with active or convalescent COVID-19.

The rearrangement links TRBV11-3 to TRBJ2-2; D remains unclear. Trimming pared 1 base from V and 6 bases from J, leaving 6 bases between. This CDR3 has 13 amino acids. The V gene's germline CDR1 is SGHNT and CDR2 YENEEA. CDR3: CASSLVDSGELFF. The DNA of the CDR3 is TGTGCCAGCAGCTTAGTAGATTCCGGGGAGCTGTTTTTT.

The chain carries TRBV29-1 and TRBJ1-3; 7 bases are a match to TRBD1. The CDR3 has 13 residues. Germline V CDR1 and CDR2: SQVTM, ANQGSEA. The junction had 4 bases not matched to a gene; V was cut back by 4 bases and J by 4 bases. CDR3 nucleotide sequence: TGCAGCGTTGGGCACAGGGGCGGAAACACCATATATTTT. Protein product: CSVGHRGGNTIYF.

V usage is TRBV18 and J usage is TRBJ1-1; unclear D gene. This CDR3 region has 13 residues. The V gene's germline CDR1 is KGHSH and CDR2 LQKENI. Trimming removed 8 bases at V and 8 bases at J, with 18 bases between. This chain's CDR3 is CASAMTGLWEAFF. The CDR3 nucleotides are TGTGCCAGCGCAATGACGGGTTTATGGGAAGCTTTCTTT. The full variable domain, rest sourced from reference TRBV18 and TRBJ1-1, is NAGVMQNPRHLVRRRGQEARLRCSPMKGHSHVYWYRQLPEEGLKFMVYLQKENIIDESGMPKERFSAEFPKEGPSILRIQQVVRGDSAAYFCASAMTGLWEAFFGQGTRLTVV.

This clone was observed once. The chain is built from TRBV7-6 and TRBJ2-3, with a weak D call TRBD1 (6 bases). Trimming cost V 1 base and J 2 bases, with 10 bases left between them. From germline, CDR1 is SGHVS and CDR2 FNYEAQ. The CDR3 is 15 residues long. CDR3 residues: CASSLVGHDTDTQYF. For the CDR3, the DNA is TGTGCCAGCAGCTTAGTGGGACACGACACAGATACGCAGTATTTT. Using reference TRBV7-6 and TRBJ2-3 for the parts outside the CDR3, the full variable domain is GAGVSQSPRYKVTKRGQDVALRCDPISGHVSLYWYRQALGQGPEFLTYFNYEAQQDKSGLPNDRFSAERPEGSISTLTIQRTEQRDSAMYRCASSLVGHDTDTQYFGPGTRLTVL.

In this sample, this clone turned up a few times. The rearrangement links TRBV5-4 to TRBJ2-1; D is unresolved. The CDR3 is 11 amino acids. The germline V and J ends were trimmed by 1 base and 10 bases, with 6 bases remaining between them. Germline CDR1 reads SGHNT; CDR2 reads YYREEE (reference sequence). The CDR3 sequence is CASSLLSEQFF. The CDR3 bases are TGTGCCAGCAGCTTGTTGTCGGAGCAGTTCTTC.

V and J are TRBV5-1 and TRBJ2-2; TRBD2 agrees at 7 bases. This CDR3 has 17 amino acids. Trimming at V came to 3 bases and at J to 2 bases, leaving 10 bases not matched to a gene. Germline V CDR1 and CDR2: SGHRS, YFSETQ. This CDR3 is CASSSLGGSANTGELFF. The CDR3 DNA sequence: TGCGCCAGCAGCTCCCTGGGGGGGAGCGCAAACACCGGGGAGCTGTTTTTT.

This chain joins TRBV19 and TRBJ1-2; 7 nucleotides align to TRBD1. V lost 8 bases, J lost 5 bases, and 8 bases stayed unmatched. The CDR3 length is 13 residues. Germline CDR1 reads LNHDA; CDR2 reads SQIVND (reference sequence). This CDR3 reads CASEAYRGYGYTF. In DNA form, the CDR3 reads TGTGCCAGTGAGGCGTACAGGGGTTATGGCTACACCTTC. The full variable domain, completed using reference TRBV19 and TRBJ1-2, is DGGITQSPKYLFRKEGQNVTLSCEQNLNHDAMYWYRQDPGQGLRLIYYSQIVNDFQKGDIAEGYSVSREKKESFPLTVTSAQKNPTAFYLCASEAYRGYGYTFGSGTRLTVV.

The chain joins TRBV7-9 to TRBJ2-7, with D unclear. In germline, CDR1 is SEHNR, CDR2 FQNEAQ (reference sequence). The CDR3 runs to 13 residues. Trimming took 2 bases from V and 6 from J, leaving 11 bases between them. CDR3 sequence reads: CASSLSPSGEQYF. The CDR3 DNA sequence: TGTGCCAGCAGCTTAAGTCCCTCGGGCGAGCAGTACTTC.

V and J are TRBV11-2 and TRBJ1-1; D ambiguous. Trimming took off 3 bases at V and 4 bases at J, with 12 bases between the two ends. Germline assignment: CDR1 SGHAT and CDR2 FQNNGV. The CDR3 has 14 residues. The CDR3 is CASSFQPDSTEAFF. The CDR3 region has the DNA TGTGCCAGCAGCTTTCAACCCGATAGCACTGAAGCTTTCTTT.